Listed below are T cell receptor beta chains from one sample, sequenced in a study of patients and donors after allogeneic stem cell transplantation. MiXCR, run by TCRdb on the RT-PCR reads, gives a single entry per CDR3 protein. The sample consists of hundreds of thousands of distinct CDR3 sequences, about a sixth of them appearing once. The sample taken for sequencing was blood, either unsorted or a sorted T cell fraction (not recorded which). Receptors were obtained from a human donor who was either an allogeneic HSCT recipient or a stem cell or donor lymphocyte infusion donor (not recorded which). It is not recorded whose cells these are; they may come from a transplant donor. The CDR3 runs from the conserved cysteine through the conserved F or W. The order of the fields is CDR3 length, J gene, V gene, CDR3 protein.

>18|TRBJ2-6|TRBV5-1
CASSLTSGRARGANVLTF
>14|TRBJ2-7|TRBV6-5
CASSYWQGNHEQYF
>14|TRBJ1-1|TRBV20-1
CSARDRGIRTEAFF
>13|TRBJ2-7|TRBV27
CASSFKPSYEQYF
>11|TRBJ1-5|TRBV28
CASKGSGAQHF
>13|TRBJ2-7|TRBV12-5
CASGLRDRAQQYF
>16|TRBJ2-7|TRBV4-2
CASSQEAGGSSYEQYF
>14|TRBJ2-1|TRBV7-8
CASSSGLAYNEQFF
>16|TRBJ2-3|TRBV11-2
CASSLSLPSFTDTQYF
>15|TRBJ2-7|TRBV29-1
CSVQIGLAGGYEQYF
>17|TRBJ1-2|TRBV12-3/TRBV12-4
CASSLLIAGSLNYGYTF
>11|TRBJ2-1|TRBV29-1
CSGQLVNEQFF
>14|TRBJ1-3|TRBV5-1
CASSQDRPGNTIYF
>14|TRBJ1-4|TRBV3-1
CASSPGTPTVKLFF
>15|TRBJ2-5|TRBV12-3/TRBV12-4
CASSPRAGGPETQYF
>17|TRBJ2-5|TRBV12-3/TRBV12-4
CASSLGLERGGGETQYF
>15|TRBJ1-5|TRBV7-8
CASSLGLGGNQPQHF
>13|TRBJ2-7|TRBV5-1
CASTYEPPGEQYF